A single sample is the source of the 17 T cell receptor beta chains below, sequenced in a study of blood T cell repertoires in COVID-19. The method was immunoSEQ multiplex PCR; TCRdb's version includes in-frame clones alone and lacks a portion of them. Of more than 250,000 clones listed, over 70% are singletons. The material sequenced was peripheral blood. The receptors come from a woman in her fifties or sixties with acute or convalescent COVID-19.

Notes on this clone: One junction end disagrees with the germline gene, perhaps due to a read error. The chain employs TRBV3-1 (or the pseudogene TRBV3-2) and TRBJ1-1; TRBD1 aligns across 9 bases. Germline V lookup: CDR1 LGHDT, CDR2 YNNKEL (reference sequence). The CDR3 extends over 11 amino acids. CDR3 bases: TGTGCCAGCAGCTCCGGGACAGGGACTCACTTT. Protein sequence: CASSSGTGTHF.

A single count supports this clone. The J gene is TRBJ1-2, the V gene TRBV5-6; unclear D gene. The CDR3 has 14 amino acids. V shed 4 bases and J shed 0 bases, with 10 bases lying between them. Germline CDR1 SGHDT, CDR2 YYEEEE. CDR3 in amino acids: CASSPHGTNYGYTF. CDR3 DNA sequence: TGTGCCAGCAGCCCACACGGGACTAACTATGGCTACACCTTC.

The CDR3 sequence is CAATPQGPHGYTF. CDR3 coding DNA: TGTGCCGCTACACCGCAGGGTCCTCATGGCTACACCTTC. The gene calls are TRBV10-3 and TRBJ1-2, with D tentatively TRBD1 (5 bases). The germline V and J ends were trimmed by 11 bases and 6 bases, with 19 bases remaining between them. The CDR3 length is 13 residues. Germline V CDR1 and CDR2: ENHRY, SYGVKD.

The chain employs TRBV15 and TRBJ2-7, with D possibly being TRBD2 (6 bases). The CDR3 extends over 13 amino acids. Germline CDR1 and CDR2: LNHNV and YYDKDF (reference sequence). V was pared by 3 bases and J by 2 bases, with 8 bases between. The CDR3 reads CATSRTGAYEQYF. The CDR3 coding sequence is TGTGCCACCAGCAGGACGGGAGCCTACGAGCAGTACTTC. The full variable domain, its missing parts supplied by reference TRBV15 and TRBJ2-7, is DAMVIQNPRYQVTQFGKPVTLSCSQTLNHNVMYWYQQKSSQAPKLLFHYYDKDFNNEADTPDNFQSRRPNTSFCFLDIRSPGLGDTAMYLCATSRTGAYEQYFGPGTRLTVT.

This chain joins TRBV12-5 and TRBJ2-3; D is undetermined. The CDR3 runs 15 residues. Trimming pared 1 base from V and 0 bases from J, leaving 8 bases between. The germline gives CDR1 LGHNT, CDR2 FRNRAP. The CDR3 is CASGLGLTSTDTQYF. In DNA form, the CDR3 reads TGTGCTAGTGGTTTGGGACTTACTAGCACAGATACGCAGTATTTT.

The CDR3 DNA sequence: TGTGCCACGGGGGGACGCGGCTACACCTTC. Amino acids: CATGGRGYTF. The rearrangement uses TRBV24-1 and TRBJ1-2, with D possibly being TRBD1 (5 bases). Germline loops: CDR1 KGHDR, CDR2 SFDVKD. Deletions cut 10 bases from V and 8 bases from J, with 10 bases between. CDR3 length equals 10 residues.

The rearrangement links TRBV4-1 to TRBJ2-5; TRBD2 aligns across 9 bases. The V segment lost 4 bases and the J segment 4 bases; nucleotides outside the gene matches: 7. CDR3 length equals 15 residues. CDR1 and CDR2 (germline): MGHRA, YSYEKL. The CDR3 spells CASSLLAGLGETQYF. CDR3 DNA: TGCGCCAGCAGCCTCCTAGCGGGGCTAGGAGAGACCCAGTACTTC.

V is TRBV27 and J is TRBJ1-1, with 8 bases fitting TRBD1. In germline, CDR1 is MNHEY, CDR2 SMNVEV (reference sequence). The CDR3 is 13 residues long. J was trimmed by 6 bases and V by 3 bases; bases with no gene match: 3. The CDR3 DNA follows: TGTGCCAGCAGTTTTGGGACAGGAGCTGAAGCTTTCTTT. It codes for CASSFGTGAEAFF.

The chain uses TRBV10-3 and TRBJ2-5; D is undetermined. V was cut by 3 bases and J by 5 bases, with 10 bases left in between. Germline lookup yields CDR1 ENHRY and CDR2 SYGVKD. CDR3 length: 13 residues. This chain's CDR3 is CAISERVQETQYF. Here the CDR3 DNA reads TGTGCCATCAGTGAACGGGTTCAGGAGACCCAGTACTTC.

The J gene is TRBJ1-5, the V gene TRBV5-5; D perhaps matches TRBD1 (5 bases). Per germline, CDR1 SGHKS and CDR2 YYEKEE (reference sequence). Between the trimmed V and J ends, which lost 3 bases and 2 bases, there was a span of 6 bases. This CDR3 is built from 13 residues. The DNA for the CDR3 is TGTGCCAGCAGCTGGGGGGGCAATCAGCCCCAGCATTTT. The encoded protein is CASSWGGNQPQHF.

With respect to this clone: Within the sample, other DNA sequences also encode this same CDR3. The V and J genes are TRBV10-3 and TRBJ1-1, with 7 bases matching TRBD1. The V and J ends lost 3 bases and 2 bases, in that order; junction bases with no gene match: 6. CDR3 length equals 15 residues. Germline CDR1 reads ENHRY; CDR2 reads SYGVKD. The CDR3 spells CAISDPAGGNTEAFF. DNA for the CDR3: TGTGCCATCAGTGATCCGGCAGGGGGTAACACTGAAGCTTTCTTT.

The genes are TRBV4-1 and TRBJ2-1; the match to TRBD1 covers 7 bases. V gave up 3 bases and J gave up 7 bases; unmatched junction bases: 9. This CDR3 has 15 amino acids. Germline V gene sequence: CDR1 MGHRA, CDR2 YSYEKL. The CDR3 coding sequence is TGCGCCAGCAGCCATGAAGACAGGGTAGCGAATGAGCAGTTCTTC. Translating it yields CASSHEDRVANEQFF.

The chain recombines TRBV10-3 with TRBJ1-3; 10 bases fit TRBD1. The CDR3 has 16 amino acids. CDR1 and CDR2 from the germline V gene are ENHRY and SYGVKD. The V and J ends lost 10 bases and 0 bases, in that order; junction bases with no gene match: 9. The CDR3 reads CATKPGQGLSGNTIYF. DNA for the CDR3: TGTGCCACAAAACCGGGACAGGGGCTCTCTGGAAACACCATATATTTT.

The chain employs TRBV4-3 and TRBJ1-3; 7 bases agree with TRBD1. Trimming removed 4 bases from V and 6 bases from J; junction bases left unmatched: 3. Germline V gene sequence: CDR1 LGHNA, CDR2 YSLEER. The CDR3 spans 13 residues. The CDR3 sequence is CASSRDRENTIYF. The CDR3 DNA reads TGCGCCAGCAGCCGAGACAGGGAAAACACCATATATTTT.

This chain uses TRBV6-4 with TRBJ2-1, with TRBD2 matching 12 bases. This CDR3 is built from 15 residues. The V gene end was trimmed by 5 bases and the J gene end by 8 bases; junction bases not matched to a gene: 7. Germline values: CDR1 MRHNA, CDR2 SNTAGT. The chain's CDR3 is CASSRLAGDSYEQFF. CDR3 bases: TGTGCCAGCAGTCGACTAGCGGGAGATAGCTATGAGCAGTTCTTC.

This chain uses TRBV29-1 with TRBJ1-1; TRBD1 matches at 7 bases. CDR3 size: 14 residues. Germline loops: CDR1 SQVTM, CDR2 ANQGSEA. Trimming removed 7 bases from V and 2 bases from J; junction bases left unmatched: 10. The CDR3 DNA sequence: TGCAGCGACGGCCACAGGGGTGGAAACACTGAAGCTTTCTTT. Protein sequence: CSDGHRGGNTEAFF.

The J gene is TRBJ2-1, the V gene TRBV25-1, with D tentatively TRBD1 (6 bases). Germline-derived CDR1 and CDR2 are MGHDK and SYGVNS. This CDR3 is 14 amino acids long. V lost 4 bases to trimming and J lost 3 bases, with 10 bases between them. The CDR3 bases are TGTGCCAGCAGTGCCCCGGACAGCTACAATGAGCAGTTCTTC. The encoded protein is CASSAPDSYNEQFF.